This TCR beta chain appears in the sequencing data of a study of graft-versus-host responses after intestinal transplantation (dated by TCRdb to the early 2020s). At the level of the whole study: The transplants that recipients got were multivisceral, liver-intestinal, or isolated intestinal. Anti-thymocyte globulin induction was given to all recipients, followed by maintenance tacrolimus and steroids for 2 to 4 years. After intestinal transplantation, graft-versus-host and host-versus-graft alloreactive T cell clones in the graft, circulation and bone marrow were tracked using bulk TCR-beta CDR3 sequencing. Alloreactive clones were identified by sequencing pre-transplant mixed lymphocyte reaction products and comparing these products with unstimulated pre-transplant donor and recipient T cells. Of the roughly 25 intestinal transplant recipients enrolled in the cohort, one of whom was a retransplant, a few patients without pretransplant specimens were excluded. Donor T cell macrochimerism was defined as a peak of at least 4% donor T cells among recipient peripheral blood mononuclear cells. Rather than being sequenced by the commercial service, samples from a few later patients were sequenced in-house on an Illumina MiSeq and processed with MiXCR.

About this clone itself: The antigen this receptor binds is unknown. Base qualities are not at hand, and no much larger clone is one base apart.

Per the germline V gene, MNHNS is the CDR1 and SASEGT is the CDR2. Trimming removed 5 bases from V and 2 bases from J, leaving 13 bases between the germline ends. Reading from cysteine to phenylalanine, the CDR3 counts 15 amino acids. Left in the record is the CDR3 DNA by itself, 45 bases read in frame from the first base. Results the study describes overall, beyond this receptor: The relatively low number and heterogeneity of intestinal transplant patients limited the conclusions. Patients with donor T cell macrochimerism had high GvH to HvG T cell clonal ratios in their allografts. GvH clones were found in recipient bone marrow, and some of the GvH clones appeared earlier in ileal mucosa or blood, which is consistent with an intestinal mucosal origin. Early after transplant, declines in HvG clones were associated with peak levels of circulating GvH clones.

Library preparation was by the immunoSEQ multiplex PCR assay. For most patients, genomic DNA was isolated with the Qiagen DNeasy Blood and Tissue Kit and sent frozen to Adaptive Biotechnologies for TCR sequencing. For most patients, genomic DNA was subjected to high-throughput TCR-beta CDR3 sequencing by Adaptive Biotechnologies. The study's processing was this. TCR sequencing data for some 19 patients were retrieved from Adaptive's ImmunoSEQ software; a few other patients were processed with MiXCR and VDJtools. To correct CD4 versus CD8 sorting errors, sequences present in both subsets at a frequency ratio below 5:1 were removed. CDR3 nucleotide sequences shared between donor and recipient were removed because the origin of such sequences could not be assigned. At least 2-fold expansion over unstimulated cells and a minimum CFSE-low frequency of 0.002% (template counts) or 0.001% (read counts) were required for clones to be classified as alloreactive. Clones detected in sequenced pre-transplant spleen, lymph node, or MLR CFSE-low populations of the donor or recipient were defined as mappable. Cumulative frequency of alloreactive clones was calculated as a percentage of all sequences weighted by copy number. TCRdb limited this immuneACCESS table to in-frame rearrangements with V and J called. A share of clones is missing; checked studies link under half to unresolved V genes, and the rest is unexplained. V and J calls and clone size are given by that table; D and trimming were obtained from the DNA. The sample includes fewer than 150,000 clones, with more than 80% observed a single time. Approximately 0.17% of the sample comes from the top ten.

The time point label corresponds to: cells obtained before transplantation from donor or recipient. CD3+CD4+ and CD3+CD8+ populations were FACS-sorted from unstimulated pre-transplant donor and recipient cells taken from spleen or lymph nodes. The sample was unstimulated CD4+ T cells sorted from spleen or lymph node cells, taken before intestinal transplant. The chain joins TRBV6-1 to TRBJ1-3; the D gene is not confidently resolved. The clonotype originates from a human donor who received an intestinal transplant. The sequenced DNA is TGTGCCAGCAGTTTATCTGGGGAGCCTGGAAACACCATATATTTT. This is translated as CASSLSGEPGNTIYF.